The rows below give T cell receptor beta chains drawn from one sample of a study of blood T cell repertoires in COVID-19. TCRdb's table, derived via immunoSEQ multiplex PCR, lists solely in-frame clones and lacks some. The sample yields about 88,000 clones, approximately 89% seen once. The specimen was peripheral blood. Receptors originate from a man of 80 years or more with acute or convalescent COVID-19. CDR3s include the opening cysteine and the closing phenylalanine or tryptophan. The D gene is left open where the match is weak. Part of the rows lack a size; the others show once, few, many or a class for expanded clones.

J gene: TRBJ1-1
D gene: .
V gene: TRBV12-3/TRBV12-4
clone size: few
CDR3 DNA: TGTGCCACGCGCAGGGTGAAAGCTTTCTTT
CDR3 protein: CATRRVKAFF

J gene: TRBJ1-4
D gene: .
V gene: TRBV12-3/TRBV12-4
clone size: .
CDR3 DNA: TGTGCCAGCAACGGAGAGGGTGTTGAAAAACTGTTTTTT
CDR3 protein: CASNGEGVEKLFF

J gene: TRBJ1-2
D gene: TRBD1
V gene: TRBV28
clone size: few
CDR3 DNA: TGTGCCACCTCCCCAGGACAGGTCAAGAACTATGGCTACACCTTC
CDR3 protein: CATSPGQVKNYGYTF

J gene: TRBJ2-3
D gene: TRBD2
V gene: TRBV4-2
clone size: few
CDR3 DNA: TGTGCCAGCAGCCAAGGGGCTAGCGGGGGGGCCGTGGATACGCAGTATTTT
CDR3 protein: CASSQGASGGAVDTQYF

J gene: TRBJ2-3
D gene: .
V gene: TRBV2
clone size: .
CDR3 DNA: TGTGCCAGCAGCCCCTGGGCTGATACGCAGTATTTT
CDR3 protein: CASSPWADTQYF

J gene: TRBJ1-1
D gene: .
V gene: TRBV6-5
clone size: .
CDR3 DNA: TGTGCCAGCAGTCGGGACACCCGCTTTGAAGCTTTCTTT
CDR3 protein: CASSRDTRFEAFF

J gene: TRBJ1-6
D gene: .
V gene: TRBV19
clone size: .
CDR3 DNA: TGTGCCAGTGGACAGACATATAATTCACCCCTCCACTTT
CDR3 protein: CASGQTYNSPLHF

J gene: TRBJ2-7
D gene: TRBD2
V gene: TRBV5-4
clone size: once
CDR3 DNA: TGTGCCAGCAGCCCGACGACTAGCGGGAGGACCGAGCAGTACTTC
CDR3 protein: CASSPTTSGRTEQYF

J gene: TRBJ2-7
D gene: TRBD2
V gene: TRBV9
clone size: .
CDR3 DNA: TGTGCCAGCAGCGTAGAAACTAGCGGGAGGGGCGAGCAGTACTTC
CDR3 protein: CASSVETSGRGEQYF

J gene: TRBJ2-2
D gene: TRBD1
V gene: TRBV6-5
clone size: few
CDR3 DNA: TGTGCCAGCAATACGGGACAGGGATGGACCGGGGAGCTGTTTTTT
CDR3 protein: CASNTGQGWTGELFF

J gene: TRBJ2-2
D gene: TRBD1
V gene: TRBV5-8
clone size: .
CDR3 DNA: TGTGCCAGCAGCCCGGGACAGTACACCGGGGAGCTGTTTTTT
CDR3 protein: CASSPGQYTGELFF

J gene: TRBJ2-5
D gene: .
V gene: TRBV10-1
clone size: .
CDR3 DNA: TGCGCCAGCAGGTCCCCCAACGGCCAAGAGACCCAGTACTTC
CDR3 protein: CASRSPNGQETQYF

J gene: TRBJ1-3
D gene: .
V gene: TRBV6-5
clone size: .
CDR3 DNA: TGTGCCAGCAGGAACGGACAGCTCTCTGGAAACACCATATATTTT
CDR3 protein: CASRNGQLSGNTIYF

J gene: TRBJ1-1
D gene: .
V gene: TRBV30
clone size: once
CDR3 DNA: TGTGCCTGGACCATTCTGGGGCCCGGACCCACTGAAGCTTTCTTT
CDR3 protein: CAWTILGPGPTEAFF

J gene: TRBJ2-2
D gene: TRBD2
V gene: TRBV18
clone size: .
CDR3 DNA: TGTGCCAGCTCACCACCTTCTAGCGGCTGGAACACCGGGGAGCTGTTTTTT
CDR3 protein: CASSPPSSGWNTGELFF

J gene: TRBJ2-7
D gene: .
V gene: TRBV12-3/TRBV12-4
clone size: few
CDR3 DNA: TGTGCCAGCAGGGGGACAGAGCAGTACTTC
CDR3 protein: CASRGTEQYF

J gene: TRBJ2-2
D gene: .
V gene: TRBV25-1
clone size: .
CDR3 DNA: TGTGCCAGCAGTGAACGTCTTAGCGGAAGTTACACCGGGGAGCTGTTTTTT
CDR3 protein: CASSERLSGSYTGELFF

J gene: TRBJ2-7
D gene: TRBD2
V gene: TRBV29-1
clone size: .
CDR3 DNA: TGCAGCGTAAATAGCGGGAGGTTCGACGAGCAGTACTTC
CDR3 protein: CSVNSGRFDEQYF

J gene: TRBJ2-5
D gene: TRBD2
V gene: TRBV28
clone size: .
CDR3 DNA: TGTGCCAGCAGTTTGCTTGTAGCGGGTCCACAAGAGACCCAGTACTTC
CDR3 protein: CASSLLVAGPQETQYF

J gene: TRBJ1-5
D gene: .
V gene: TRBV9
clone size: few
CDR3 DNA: TGTGCCAGCAGCGTTGGGGACAATAGCAATCAGCCCCAGCATTTT
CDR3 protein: CASSVGDNSNQPQHF

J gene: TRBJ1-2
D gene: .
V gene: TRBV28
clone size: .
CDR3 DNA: TGTGCCAGCAGCCGGTGGGACACCGACAACTATGGCTACACCTTC
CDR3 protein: CASSRWDTDNYGYTF

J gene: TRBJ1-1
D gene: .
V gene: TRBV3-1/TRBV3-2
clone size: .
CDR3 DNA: TGTGCCAGCAGCCGGGGGGGCTACACTGAAGCTTTCTTT
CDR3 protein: CASSRGGYTEAFF

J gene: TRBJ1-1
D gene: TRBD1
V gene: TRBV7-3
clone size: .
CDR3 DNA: TGTGCCAGCAGCCCATTGGGACAGGGTGCCACTGAAGCTTTCTTT
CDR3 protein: CASSPLGQGATEAFF

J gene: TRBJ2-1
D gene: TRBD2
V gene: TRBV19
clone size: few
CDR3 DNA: TGTGCCAGTAGTATGGATAGCGGGGGCGCCCACAATGAGCAGTTCTTC
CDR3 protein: CASSMDSGGAHNEQFF

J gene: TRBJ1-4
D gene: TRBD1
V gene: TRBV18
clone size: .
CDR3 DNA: TGTGCCAGCTCACTGCGGACAGGGGGAAATGAAAAACTGTTTTTT
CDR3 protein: CASSLRTGGNEKLFF

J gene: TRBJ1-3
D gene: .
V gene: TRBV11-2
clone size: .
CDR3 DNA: TGTGCCAGCAGCTTAGGCGGCCAGGGCTCTGGAAACACCATATATTTT
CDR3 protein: CASSLGGQGSGNTIYF

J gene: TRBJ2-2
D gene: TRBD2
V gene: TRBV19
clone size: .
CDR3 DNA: TGTGCCAGTAGGCGGGCTAGCGGGGGGGCTGGTACCGGGGAGCTGTTTTTT
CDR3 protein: CASRRASGGAGTGELFF

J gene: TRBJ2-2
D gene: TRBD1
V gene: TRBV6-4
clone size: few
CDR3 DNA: TGTGCCAGCAGACGACAGGGAGAGGCCGGGGAGCTGTTTTTT
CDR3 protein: CASRRQGEAGELFF

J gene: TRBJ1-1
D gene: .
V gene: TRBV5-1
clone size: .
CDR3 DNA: TGCGCCAGCAGCCCGGAAGGACAGAAGATGAACACTGAAGCTTTCTTT
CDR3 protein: CASSPEGQKMNTEAFF

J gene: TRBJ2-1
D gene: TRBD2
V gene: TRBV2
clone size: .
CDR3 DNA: TGTGCCAGCAGTGGTTCGAGCGGGAGGGCCACTGAGCAGTTCTTC
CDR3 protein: CASSGSSGRATEQFF

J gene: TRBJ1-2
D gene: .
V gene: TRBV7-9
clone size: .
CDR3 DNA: TGTGCCAGCAGCCATGACAGCGGCGGGGTCCTCTACACCTTC
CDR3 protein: CASSHDSGGVLYTF

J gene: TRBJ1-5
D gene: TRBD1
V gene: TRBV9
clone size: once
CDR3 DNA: TGTGCCAGCAGCGTTGGGACAGGGGATCAGCCCCAGCATTTT
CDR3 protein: CASSVGTGDQPQHF

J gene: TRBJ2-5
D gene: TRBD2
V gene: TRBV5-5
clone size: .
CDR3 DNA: TGTGCCAGCAGCTCGGGACTAGCGGGGGGGCAGGAGACCCAGTACTTC
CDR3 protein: CASSSGLAGGQETQYF

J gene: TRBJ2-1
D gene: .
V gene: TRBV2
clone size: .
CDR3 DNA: TGTGCCAGCAGTGACTGGGCGAGCTCCTACAATGAGCAGTTCTTC
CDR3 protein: CASSDWASSYNEQFF

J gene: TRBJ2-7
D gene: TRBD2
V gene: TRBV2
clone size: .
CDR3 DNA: TGTGCCAGCGGGGCTAGCGGCTACGAGCAGTACTTC
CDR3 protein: CASGASGYEQYF